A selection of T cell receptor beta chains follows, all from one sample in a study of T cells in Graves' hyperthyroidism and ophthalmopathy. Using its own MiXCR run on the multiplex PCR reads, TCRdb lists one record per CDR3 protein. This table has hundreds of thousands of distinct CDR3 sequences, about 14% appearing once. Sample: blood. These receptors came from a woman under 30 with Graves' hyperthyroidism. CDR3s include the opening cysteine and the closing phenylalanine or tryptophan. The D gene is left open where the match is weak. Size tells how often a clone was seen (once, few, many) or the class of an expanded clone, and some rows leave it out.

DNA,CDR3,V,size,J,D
TGTGCCAGCAGCCAAAAACCCGGGACAGGGGGCAAGGATGGCTACACCTTC,CASSQKPGTGGKDGYTF,TRBV3-1,-,TRBJ1-2,TRBD1
TGTGCCAGCAGCTCCTTAAAGAAGCTCCGGGACGGAGGCCCCGGGGAGCTGTTTTTT,CASSSLKKLRDGGPGELFF,TRBV11-2,many,TRBJ2-2,-
TGTGCCAGCAGCGTAGATTGGTCTGGAGATACGCAGTATTTT,CASSVDWSGDTQYF,TRBV9,few,TRBJ2-3,-
TGTGCCAGCAGGTCCCGGGGTAACACCGGGGAGCTGTTTTTT,CASRSRGNTGELFF,TRBV28,many,TRBJ2-2,-
TGTGCCAGTAGTCCGACCGGGACAGGGAGGAGGACTGAAGCTTTCTTT,CASSPTGTGRRTEAFF,TRBV19,-,TRBJ1-1,TRBD1
TGTGCCAGCAGCTTATCGGGGACTGCCTTTTATGGCGGGGAGCTGTTTTTT,CASSLSGTAFYGGELFF,TRBV11-2,few,TRBJ2-2,-
TGTGCCTGGAGTGTAATATCCCGGGATACGCAGTATTTT,CAWSVISRDTQYF,TRBV30,once,TRBJ2-3,-
TGTGCCAGCAGCCGACTTACCTACGAGCAGTACTTC,CASSRLTYEQYF,TRBV3-1,many,TRBJ2-7,-
TGCAGTGCAACGACAGACTACTACGAGCAGTACTTC,CSATTDYYEQYF,TRBV20-1,few,TRBJ2-7,-
TGTGCCAGCAGTGTGCAGGGTGGGAACACGGAGAACTTC,CASSVQGGNTENF,TRBV12-3/TRBV12-4,many,TRBJ2-5,-
TGTGCCAGTAGTATCAGACACCACGGCTACACCTTC,CASSIRHHGYTF,TRBV19,few,TRBJ1-2,-
TGTGCCAGCACCACTGCGGGACTATTCGGCCATGAGCAGTTCTTC,CASTTAGLFGHEQFF,TRBV28,many,TRBJ2-1,TRBD2
TGTGCCAGCAGCTTATGGGGTAACTCAAACAATGAGCAGTTCTTC,CASSLWGNSNNEQFF,TRBV7-3,many,TRBJ2-1,-
TGTGCCAGCAGTTACCCCGGACAGGGCAATCAGCCCCAGCATTTT,CASSYPGQGNQPQHF,TRBV6-5,few,TRBJ1-5,TRBD1
TGTGCCTGGAGTGCCCCGACTGGGGGGCAGTATTTT,CAWSAPTGGQYF,TRBV30,many,TRBJ2-3,-
TGTGCCAGCAGTTCCCCCGGGGGAGGTCGGGATACGCAGTATTTT,CASSSPGGGRDTQYF,TRBV28,many,TRBJ2-3,-
TGTGCCAGCAGCCAATGGGGGGAGAACGAGCAGTACTTC,CASSQWGENEQYF,TRBV11-1,few,TRBJ2-7,-
TGTGCCAGCAGCACCATCGGACTAGTGCCCCACGAGCAGTACTTC,CASSTIGLVPHEQYF,TRBV13,many,TRBJ2-7,TRBD2
TGCGCCAGCAGCTTGGACAGGGAGGGCAATCAGCCCCAGCATTTT,CASSLDREGNQPQHF,TRBV4-3,few,TRBJ1-5,TRBD1
TGTGCCAGCAGGAGGACTAGCGGTTTGAACACCGGGGAGCTGTTTTTT,CASRRTSGLNTGELFF,TRBV12-3/TRBV12-4,many,TRBJ2-2,TRBD2
TGTGCCAGCATATACAGTTCTTTAGATACGCAGTATTTT,CASIYSSLDTQYF,TRBV7-9,many,TRBJ2-3,-
TGCGCCAGCAGCTTGGTGGTTAGCGGAGCCTACGAGCAGTACTTC,CASSLVVSGAYEQYF,TRBV5-1,many,TRBJ2-7,-
TGTGCCAGCAGCGGCTGGACAGCGGGGCCCTACGAGCAGTACTTC,CASSGWTAGPYEQYF,TRBV5-6,-,TRBJ2-7,-
TGTGCCAGCAGCTTATTTTTCAAAAAGGCGCAGGGACACCCAAATGTACATCCCAGGGGCTACACCTTC,CASSLFFKKAQGHPNVHPRGYTF,TRBV7-8,-,TRBJ1-2,-
TGCAGTGCTAGAGACCCCGAGACTAGCGGGAGTTACGAGCAGTACTTC,CSARDPETSGSYEQYF,TRBV20-1,-,TRBJ2-7,TRBD2
TGTGCCAGCAGCTTATTAACTAGCGGGGTCCGCAATGAGCAGTTCTTC,CASSLLTSGVRNEQFF,TRBV11-2,many,TRBJ2-1,TRBD2
TGTGCCAGCTCACCCAAGCTTGTAGACTCAAGTTCACCCCTCCACTTT,CASSPKLVDSSSPLHF,TRBV18,-,TRBJ1-6,-
TGTGCCAGCAGCAAAATAGCGGGAGAGTCCTACGAGCAGTACTTC,CASSKIAGESYEQYF,TRBV28,many,TRBJ2-7,TRBD2
TGTGCCAGCAGCACGCGACTAGCGGGACGGAAGGAGACCCAGTACTTC,CASSTRLAGRKETQYF,TRBV13,many,TRBJ2-5,TRBD2
TGTGCCAGCAGTTGGGGGACTGGGAGCTCCTACAATGAGCAGTTCTTC,CASSWGTGSSYNEQFF,TRBV6-1,many,TRBJ2-1,-
TGTGCCAGCAGTTTTGAGGCCCGAACTGGAAACACCATATATTTT,CASSFEARTGNTIYF,TRBV12-3/TRBV12-4,many,TRBJ1-3,-
TGTGCCAGTAGTTGGGGCCAAGGCAATCAGCCCCAGCATTTT,CASSWGQGNQPQHF,TRBV30,few,TRBJ1-5,-
TGTGCCAGCTCGGAAAGACCGGGACAGAGTAATTCACCCCTCCACTTT,CASSERPGQSNSPLHF,TRBV18,few,TRBJ1-6,TRBD1
TGCAGCGTCGGTGGGGGGGATCCACAGGGTGCCACCGGGGAGCTGTTTTTT,CSVGGGDPQGATGELFF,TRBV29-1,many,TRBJ2-2,-
TGTGCCAGTAGGCCTAGACAGACTAATCAGCCCCAGCATTTT,CASRPRQTNQPQHF,TRBV19,-,TRBJ1-5,-
TGCAGCGTTGAAGTCAGAGACGGGGGGGAGACCCAGTACTTC,CSVEVRDGGETQYF,TRBV29-1,-,TRBJ2-5,TRBD2
TGTGCCAGCAGTTTGGGACTAGCGGGAGTTCAGGGCGTCGAGACCCAGTACTTC,CASSLGLAGVQGVETQYF,TRBV27,-,TRBJ2-5,TRBD2
TGTGCCAGCAGCTTACAGGGGGCTTTGTACGAGCAGTACTTC,CASSLQGALYEQYF,TRBV7-9,many,TRBJ2-7,TRBD1
TGCAGTGGGTGGGGCGGAACAGCCAACGTCCTGACTTTC,CSGWGGTANVLTF,TRBV20-1,few,TRBJ2-6,-
TGTGCCAGCAGCCAAGCCCTCAAGGGGGCGAACACCGGGGAGCTGTTTTTT,CASSQALKGANTGELFF,TRBV3-1,-,TRBJ2-2,-
TGTGCTAGTGGTTTGGTTGTGGGGGGCGCGGGCACCGGGGAGCTGTTTTTT,CASGLVVGGAGTGELFF,TRBV12-5,few,TRBJ2-2,-
TGTGCCAGCAGCCCGAGCGGGGGTCTTTATGATGAGCAGTTCTTC,CASSPSGGLYDEQFF,TRBV7-3,few,TRBJ2-1,TRBD2
TGCAGTGCTAGAGTCCCCGGACAACACACAGATACGCAGTATTTT,CSARVPGQHTDTQYF,TRBV20-1,many,TRBJ2-3,-
TGTGCCAGCAGCTTGGACGGGGAGGGCTCCTACAATGAGCAGTTCTTC,CASSLDGEGSYNEQFF,TRBV13,many,TRBJ2-1,TRBD2
TGTGCCAGCAGGCCCGGCAGGGGGGACAATCAGCCCCAGCATTTT,CASRPGRGDNQPQHF,TRBV2,many,TRBJ1-5,TRBD1
TGTGCCAGCAGACCCAGGGGTTTAGGAAACACCATATATTTT,CASRPRGLGNTIYF,TRBV4-2,-,TRBJ1-3,-
TGTGCCAGCAGCCCCAGGGGGCAGGTAATCAGCGAGCAGTACTTC,CASSPRGQVISEQYF,TRBV7-9,few,TRBJ2-7,TRBD1
TGTGCCAGCAGGACTAGCGGGAGGAGGGCGGATACGCAGTATTTT,CASRTSGRRADTQYF,TRBV28,few,TRBJ2-3,TRBD2
TGTGCCAGCAGTCGTGGGGGGCCAAACACCGGGGAGCTGTTTTTT,CASSRGGPNTGELFF,TRBV12-3/TRBV12-4,many,TRBJ2-2,-
TGTGCCAGCAGTCCCCGGACGGAAAACTATGGCTACACCTTC,CASSPRTENYGYTF,TRBV28,few,TRBJ1-2,-
TGTGCCGGTTCTAGCGGGAGGGTCTCCTACGAGCAGTACTTC,CAGSSGRVSYEQYF,TRBV2,many,TRBJ2-7,TRBD2
TGTGCCAGCAGCTTGCGGGCGACTAGCGGGAGTAGCAATGAGCAGTTCTTC,CASSLRATSGSSNEQFF,TRBV5-4,-,TRBJ2-1,TRBD2
TGTGCCAGCAGTTCTCCCGACACAGTGAACACTGAAGCTTTCTTT,CASSSPDTVNTEAFF,TRBV6-2/TRBV6-3,many,TRBJ1-1,-
TGCGCCAGCAGCCAAGATAACAGGGGTGGAAATGAGCAGTTCTTC,CASSQDNRGGNEQFF,TRBV4-1,-,TRBJ2-1,TRBD1